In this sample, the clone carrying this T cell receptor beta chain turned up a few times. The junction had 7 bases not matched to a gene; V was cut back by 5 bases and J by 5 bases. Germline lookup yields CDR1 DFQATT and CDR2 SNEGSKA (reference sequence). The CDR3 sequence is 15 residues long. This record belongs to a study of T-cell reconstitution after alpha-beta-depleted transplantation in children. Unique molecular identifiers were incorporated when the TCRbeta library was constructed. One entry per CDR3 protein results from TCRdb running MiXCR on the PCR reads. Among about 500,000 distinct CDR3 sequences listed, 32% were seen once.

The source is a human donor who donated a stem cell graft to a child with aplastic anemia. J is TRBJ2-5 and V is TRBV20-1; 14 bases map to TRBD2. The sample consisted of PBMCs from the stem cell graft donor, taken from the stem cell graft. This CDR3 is CSASRTSGRTETQYF. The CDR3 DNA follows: TGCAGTGCTTCGCGGACTAGCGGGAGGACGGAGACCCAGTACTTC.